One sample yielded the 32 T cell receptor beta chains listed below, sequenced in a study of T cells in Graves' hyperthyroidism and ophthalmopathy. Researchers amplified the TCR beta CDR3 regions from RNA transcripts. An initial round of RT-PCR targeting the TCR CDR3 relied on the HTBI primer set. TCRdb analysed the multiplex PCR reads with MiXCR anew, one entry per CDR3 protein. The table has around 300,000 distinct CDR3 sequences, 14% seen once. Sample: blood. These receptors came from a woman aged 25 to 39 with Graves' hyperthyroidism.

This clonotype was counted ten times or more. V gene TRBV29-1 combines with J gene TRBJ2-3, with 8 positions matching TRBD2. The CDR3 has 14 amino acids. Germline trimming cut 8 bases from V and 4 bases from J; bases unmatched to any gene: 11. Germline lookup yields CDR1 SQVTM and CDR2 ANQGSEA. The CDR3 loop is CSLGSTSAPDTQYF. The DNA for the CDR3 is TGCAGCCTCGGTTCGACTAGCGCTCCAGATACGCAGTATTTT.

This clonotype appeared a few times. The V and J genes are TRBV11-2 and TRBJ2-5; the D is unclear. This CDR3 has 14 residues. V lost 1 base, J lost 5 bases, and 11 bases lay in between. CDR1 and CDR2 from the germline V gene are SGHAT and FQNNGV. In DNA form, the CDR3 reads TGTGCCAGCAGCTTAGCTCCCTTTATGGAGACCCAGTACTTC. It translates to CASSLAPFMETQYF. Combining the CDR3 with reference TRBV11-2 and TRBJ2-5 gives the whole variable domain EAGVAQSPRYKIIEKRQSVAFWCNPISGHATLYWYQQILGQGPKLLIQFQNNGVVDDSQLPKDRFSAERLKGVDSTLKIQPAKLEDSAVYLCASSLAPFMETQYFGPGTRLLVL.

This clonotype was seen ten or more times. V and J are TRBV20-1 and TRBJ1-1; perhaps TRBD1 as D (5 bases). The germline CDR1 and CDR2 sequences are DFQATT and SNEGSKA (reference sequence). The V end lost 6 bases, the J end lost 3 bases, and 14 bases lay between the germline ends. The CDR3 runs 13 residues. The CDR3 coding sequence is TGCAGTGCCCCTATGGCGGGGGACACTGAAGCTTTCTTT. Translated: CSAPMAGDTEAFF.

V gene TRBV4-2 combines with J gene TRBJ2-3; D is unresolved. Per the germline V gene, CDR1 is LGHNA and CDR2 is YNFKEQ. V was trimmed by 1 base and J by 1 base, leaving 15 bases between them. The CDR3 has 17 amino acids. This chain's CDR3 is CASSQVSVGGRTDTQYF. The DNA for the CDR3 is TGTGCCAGCAGCCAAGTCTCGGTCGGCGGCCGCACAGATACGCAGTATTTT.

This clonotype showed up many times. This sequence joins TRBV28 and TRBJ1-6; D is undetermined. This CDR3 comprises 19 residues. V lost 5 bases and J 1 base, leaving 21 bases between the germline ends. CDR1 MDHEN and CDR2 SYDVKM come from the germline V gene. CDR3 bases: TGTGCCAGCAGTGTACGGCCGCTCGGAATTTCGTCCTATAATTCACCCCTCCACTTT. Its translation: CASSVRPLGISSYNSPLHF.

This clonotype has ten or more counts. The chain recombines TRBV12-3 or TRBV12-4 with TRBJ2-1; no clear D. The germline V and J ends were trimmed by 7 bases and 1 base, with 14 bases remaining between them. The CDR3 is 15 residues long. The CDR3 DNA sequence: TGTGCCAGCACCTCGCTTAGGCGGTCCTACAATGAGCAGTTCTTC. It translates to CASTSLRRSYNEQFF.

This chain uses TRBV29-1 with TRBJ2-7, with TRBD1 identical over 9 bases. CDR1 is SQVTM, CDR2 ANQGSEA, per germline. With 0 bases clipped from V and 4 bases from J, the junction kept 4 bases outside the gene matches. This CDR3 region has 14 residues. Here the CDR3 DNA reads TGCAGCGTTGAAGATCCGACAGGGGGATACGAGCAGTACTTC. It yields the protein CSVEDPTGGYEQYF.

This clonotype was detected many times. V gene TRBV24-1 combines with J gene TRBJ2-1; a possible D gene is TRBD2 (5 bases). The CDR3 is 12 amino acids. V was shortened by 9 bases and J by 8 bases, with 13 bases between the two germline ends. Germline-derived CDR1 and CDR2 are KGHDR and SFDVKD. CDR3 in amino acids: CATGEWIDEQFF. The CDR3 bases are TGTGCCACCGGGGAGTGGATCGATGAGCAGTTCTTC.

This clonotype was observed many times. The genes are TRBV10-1 and TRBJ2-3; D tentatively fits TRBD1 or TRBD2 (5 bases each). Germline values: CDR1 WNHNN, CDR2 SYGVQD (reference sequence). Trimming shortened V by 3 bases and J by 6 bases, and 10 bases separated the two germline ends. This CDR3 is built from 13 residues. For the CDR3, the DNA is TGCGCCAGCAGTGAAGGGACCGGGGATACGCAGTATTTT. It encodes CASSEGTGDTQYF.

V is TRBV30 and J is TRBJ2-1, with D tentatively TRBD1 or TRBD2 (5 bases each). The CDR3 spans 14 residues. Germline CDR1 GTSNPN, CDR2 SVGIG (reference sequence). Trimming stripped 4 bases from V and 6 bases from J, with 16 bases between. The chain's CDR3 is CAWIGDETLNEQFF. The DNA of the CDR3 is TGTGCCTGGATTGGGGACGAGACTCTCAATGAGCAGTTCTTC.

Comments on this clonotype: It may be a read error: a sequence one base away is much more abundant. This chain joins TRBV6-5 and TRBJ2-7; tentatively, D is TRBD2 (7 bases). The DNA end is a closer match to TRBJ2-1, so the J assignment may be wrong. Germline CDR1 reads MNHEY; CDR2 reads SVGAGI. The CDR3 is 18 amino acids. The CDR3 loop reads CASSYSMRRGPQTYEQFF. For the CDR3, the DNA is TGTGCCAGCAGTTACTCGATGAGGCGGGGGCCGCAGACCTACGAGCAGTTCTTC.

The table lists this clonotype with a few counts. This rearrangement joins TRBV5-4 to TRBJ2-2; D may be TRBD2 (5 bases). The CDR3 consists of 14 residues. Trimming took 0 bases from V and 4 from J, leaving 7 bases between them. CDR1 SGHNT and CDR2 YYREEE come from the germline V gene (reference sequence). DNA of the CDR3: TGTGCCAGCAGCTTGGACGGGGTCACCGGGGAGCTGTTTTTT. It specifies CASSLDGVTGELFF.

The V and J genes are TRBV28 and TRBJ2-1; D is undetermined. Germline V lookup: CDR1 MDHEN, CDR2 SYDVKM. The CDR3 runs to 11 residues. V dropped 3 bases and J dropped 16 bases, with 13 bases sitting between them. As DNA, the CDR3 is TGTGCCAGCAGTTTTATGGGCTCGAACTTCTTC. Translating gives CASSFMGSNFF.

In its sample, this clonotype was seen many times. This chain uses TRBV7-8 with TRBJ2-4, with 7 bases lining up with TRBD1. CDR3 size: 16 residues. CDR1 is SGHVS and CDR2 is FQNEAQ in the germline V gene. With 5 bases clipped from V and 3 bases from J, the junction kept 10 bases outside the gene matches. CDR3 nucleotides: TGTGCCAGCAGCCCGCCGGGACAGACTTTCAAAAACATTCAGTACTTC. Translating gives CASSPPGQTFKNIQYF.

This clonotype turned up a few times. The rearrangement joins TRBV6-1 to TRBJ1-2; the match to TRBD1 covers 9 bases. This CDR3 is 15 amino acids long. With V trimmed by 6 bases and J by 5 bases, 10 bases remained unmatched. Germline V gene sequence: CDR1 MNHNS, CDR2 SASEGT. CDR3 nucleotides: TGTGCCAGCAGATTCGGGACAGGGTCCCTTTATGGCTACACCTTC. Protein product: CASRFGTGSLYGYTF.

This clonotype was detected ten times or more. The chain joins TRBV24-1 to TRBJ2-3; 9 bases are shared with TRBD1. V gave up 9 bases and J gave up 5 bases; unmatched junction bases: 8. The germline gives CDR1 KGHDR, CDR2 SFDVKD. The CDR3 contains 14 residues. The CDR3 loop reads CATATGGPEDTQYF. The CDR3 DNA is TGTGCCACCGCGACAGGGGGACCGGAAGATACGCAGTATTTT.

This clonotype occurred a few times. This chain connects TRBV3-1 to TRBJ1-1, with D perhaps TRBD1 (5 bases). Trimming removed 7 bases from V and 1 base from J, with 10 bases in between. This CDR3 contains 13 residues. CDR1 is LGHDT, CDR2 YNNKEL, per germline (reference sequence). The CDR3: CASTSDKNTEAFF. The CDR3 DNA is TGTGCCAGCACATCGGACAAGAACACTGAAGCTTTCTTT.

A few counts support this clonotype. The V call is TRBV19, the J call TRBJ1-5, with 8 bases that match TRBD1. CDR1 is LNHDA and CDR2 is SQIVND in the germline V gene (reference sequence). There are 15 residues in the CDR3. V dropped 5 bases and J dropped 4; count of bases not matched to a gene: 7. The CDR3 bases are TGTGCCAGTAGTCTCGACAGGGGTCGAAATCAGCCCCAGCATTTT. It encodes CASSLDRGRNQPQHF.

This clonotype was seen at least ten times. The chain has TRBV27 and TRBJ2-1; 13 nucleotides align to TRBD2. Germline V gene lookup returns CDR1 MNHEY and CDR2 SMNVEV (reference sequence). This CDR3 region has 15 residues. V was pared by 5 bases and J by 6 bases, with 4 bases of the junction left unmatched. Written as DNA, the CDR3 is TGTGCCAGCAGTGGGCGACTAGCGGGAGGCAATGAGCAGTTCTTC. Its protein product is CASSGRLAGGNEQFF.

This clonotype was found a few times. The gene calls are TRBV10-2 and TRBJ1-2; 10 bases line up with TRBD1. Germline CDR1 WSHSY, CDR2 SAAADI. The CDR3 contains 16 residues. The V segment lost 7 bases and the J segment 2 bases; nucleotides outside the gene matches: 10. The CDR3 protein is CASTGTGEHGNYGYTF. DNA for the CDR3: TGCGCCAGCACTGGGACAGGGGAACATGGAAACTATGGCTACACCTTC.

This clonotype has ten or more counts. The chain carries TRBV11-2 and TRBJ2-1; D is uncertain. This CDR3 is 14 amino acids long. Trimming removed 0 bases from V and 3 bases from J, with 6 bases in between. Germline values: CDR1 SGHAT, CDR2 FQNNGV. Here the CDR3 DNA reads TGTGCCAGCAGCTTAGAGACGGTCTACAATGAGCAGTTCTTC. It is translated as CASSLETVYNEQFF.

This chain joins TRBV9 and TRBJ2-7; no firm D call. Germline CDR1 SGDLS, CDR2 YYNGEE. The CDR3 has 14 amino acids. Deletions cut 5 bases from V and 6 bases from J, with 18 bases between. CDR3 in DNA: TGTGCCAGCAGTCCCTCAGATACCTCTGGCGAGCAGTACTTC. It codes for CASSPSDTSGEQYF.

J is TRBJ2-1 and V is TRBV14; 11 nucleotides align to TRBD2. The junction had 9 bases not matched to a gene; V was cut back by 1 base and J by 4 bases. The CDR3 runs to 18 residues. Looked up from germline, CDR1 is SGHDN and CDR2 is FVKESK. This CDR3 is CASSQAGSSGRLYNEQFF. CDR3 coding DNA: TGTGCCAGCAGCCAAGCAGGTTCTAGCGGGAGGCTATACAATGAGCAGTTCTTC. Filled out from reference TRBV14 and TRBJ2-1, the complete variable domain reads EAGVTQFPSHSVIEKGQTVTLRCDPISGHDNLYWYRRVMGKEIKFLLHFVKESKQDESGMPNNRFLAERTGGTYSTLKVQPAELEDSGVYFCASSQAGSSGRLYNEQFFGPGTRLTVL.

This clonotype occurred many times. The genes are TRBV2 and TRBJ2-2; tentative D call: TRBD2 (6 bases). Germline V gene sequence: CDR1 SNHLY, CDR2 FYNNEI. The CDR3 has 12 residues. Trimming removed 7 bases from V and 7 bases from J, with 10 bases in between. The CDR3 loop reads CASTTDYGELFF. For the CDR3, the DNA is TGTGCCAGCACCACGGACTACGGGGAGCTGTTTTTT.

This chain links TRBV7-2 with TRBJ1-4; D call uncertain. The length of the CDR3 is 14 residues. Germline lookup yields CDR1 SGHTA and CDR2 FQGNSA. V was clipped by 6 bases and J by 3 bases, with 11 bases between them. CDR3 bases: TGTGCCAGCAGTCGAACCCGGGCTAATGAAAAACTGTTTTTT. Its translation is CASSRTRANEKLFF.

This rearrangement joins TRBV9 to TRBJ2-1; 10 nucleotides line up with TRBD1. The germline gives CDR1 SGDLS, CDR2 YYNGEE. The CDR3 sequence is 14 residues long. The ends lost 5 bases at V and 5 bases at J; junction bases unmatched: 4. CDR3 sequence reads: CASSLGTGDNEQFF. The CDR3 region has the DNA TGTGCCAGCAGTCTAGGGACAGGGGACAATGAGCAGTTCTTC.

The chain combines TRBV4-2 with TRBJ2-1; 8 bases fit TRBD1. Germline V lookup: CDR1 LGHNA, CDR2 YNFKEQ. This CDR3 has 14 residues. The junction had 5 bases not matched to a gene; V was cut back by 0 bases and J by 10 bases. DNA of the CDR3: TGTGCCAGCAGCCAAGATGCCCGGGACAGGGAGCAGTTCTTC. Its protein product is CASSQDARDREQFF.

The chain employs TRBV29-1 and TRBJ1-2; TRBD1 is a possible D gene (5 bases). Trimming removed 3 bases from V and 4 bases from J, with 9 bases in between. This CDR3 spans 12 amino acids. The germline V gene has CDR1 SQVTM and CDR2 ANQGSEA. The CDR3 bases are TGCAGCGTTGAGGGACTGGTCTATGGCTACACCTTC. Translated: CSVEGLVYGYTF.

The sample holds a few counts of this clonotype. This chain's CDR3 is CASSPGGAGGIGADTQYF. The CDR3 DNA follows: TGTGCCAGCAGCCCAGGGGGTGCGGGAGGTATCGGGGCAGATACGCAGTATTTT. This chain links TRBV4-2 with TRBJ2-3, with a weak D call TRBD2 (8 bases). Germline V gene sequence: CDR1 LGHNA, CDR2 YNFKEQ. The CDR3 runs to 18 residues. Trimming removed 4 bases from V and 4 bases from J, with 24 bases in between.

The chain is built from TRBV30 and TRBJ2-7; TRBD1 is a possible D gene (6 bases). This CDR3 contains 14 residues. Between the trimmed V and J ends, which lost 2 bases and 5 bases, there was a span of 16 bases. The germline CDR1 and CDR2 sequences are GTSNPN and SVGIG (reference sequence). The CDR3, as DNA: TGTGCCTGGAGTCCTAACACAGGGTCCCACGAGCAGTACTTC. Protein: CAWSPNTGSHEQYF.

This clonotype was detected a few times. This chain links TRBV12-3 or TRBV12-4 with TRBJ2-3; tentatively, D is TRBD2 (6 bases). Trimming took off 0 bases at V and 4 bases at J, with 11 bases between the two ends. The CDR3 is made up of 15 amino acids. CDR3 nucleotides: TGTGCCAGCAGTTTAGCGGGAGGTATCCCAGATACGCAGTATTTT. Amino acids: CASSLAGGIPDTQYF.

This clonotype was counted a few times. CDR3 in amino acids: CASSIGGRVTQYF. The CDR3 bases are TGTGCCAGCAGTATAGGGGGTAGAGTGACCCAGTACTTC. The chain has TRBV25-1 and TRBJ2-5; weak D call: TRBD1 (6 bases). The CDR3 is made up of 13 amino acids. Per germline, CDR1 MGHDK and CDR2 SYGVNS. V dropped 5 bases and J dropped 7 bases, with 14 bases sitting between them.